The source of this TCR beta chain is a study of breast tumors, draining lymph nodes, adjacent tissues. The CDR3 sequence is 16 residues long. V gave up 6 bases and J gave up 3 bases; unmatched junction bases: 8. TCRdb redid the calling of the multiplex PCR reads with MiXCR, one entry per CDR3 protein. The sample lists tens of thousands of distinct CDR3 sequences, roughly 36% occurring once. Study results and limitations: Luminal-like breast cancer showed significantly higher tumor–nontumor repertoire similarity than basal-like. Data fit most tumor T cells coming from lymph node, expanding in tumor. Tumor TCR diversity was below lymph nodes but above nontumor tissue. Tumor T cell lymph node origin was a supported hypothesis, not proven.

Comments on this clonotype: Its target is not known.

The chain employs TRBV12-3 or TRBV12-4 and TRBJ2-3, with 11 bases lining up with TRBD2. This receptor was taken from a female donor with breast cancer. Some clones in this sample may be carry-over from other donors' samples. The specimen was breast tumor tissue. The CDR3 DNA sequence: TGTGCCAGCAGCCCGATAGCGGGAGGGCGGACAGATACGCAGTATTTT. Protein sequence: CASSPIAGGRTDTQYF.